This passage covers 20 T cell receptor beta chains from one sample sequenced in a study of human T cells and chemical hapten exposure. As to time point: pre-sensitization, week 0. Treatment indicated: therapeutic diphenylcyclopropenone sensitization with weekly scalp DPC. From the RACE reads, TCRdb called clonotypes with MiXCR, one entry per CDR3 protein. In the table there are around 250,000 distinct CDR3 sequences, roughly 8.9% of which are singletons. This material consisted of whole blood, taken in connection with sensitization to the hapten diphenylcyclopropenone (DPC). All receptors derive from a woman in her thirties or forties with alopecia areata. Some clones in this sample may be carry-over from other donors' samples.

V gene TRBV7-9 combines with J gene TRBJ2-2, with TRBD2 identical over 8 bases. The CDR3 length is 16 residues. In germline, CDR1 is SEHNR, CDR2 FQNEAQ (reference sequence). Trimming at V came to 2 bases and at J to 2 bases, leaving 4 bases not matched to a gene. The CDR3 here is CASSLPSGYNTGELFF. Here the CDR3 DNA reads TGTGCCAGCAGCTTACCTAGCGGGTATAACACCGGGGAGCTGTTTTTT.

The chain links TRBV28 to TRBJ2-1; D perhaps matches TRBD1 (5 bases). CDR1 and CDR2 from the germline V gene are MDHEN and SYDVKM. Trimming took 2 bases from V and 4 from J, leaving 12 bases between them. This CDR3 contains 15 residues. The CDR3 loop is CASSLRTQTYNEQFF. The CDR3 coding sequence is TGTGCCAGCAGTTTAAGGACACAGACTTACAATGAGCAGTTCTTC.

The J gene is TRBJ2-7, the V gene TRBV18; a weak D match, TRBD2 (6 bases). Germline CDR1 and CDR2: KGHSH and LQKENI. Between the trimmed V and J ends, which lost 3 bases and 3 bases, there was a span of 15 bases. CDR3 length: 15 residues. CDR3: CASSPGTSRVYEQYF. The CDR3 nucleotides read TGTGCCAGCTCACCTGGGACTTCCCGAGTCTACGAGCAGTACTTC.

The CDR3 loop is CASRYDPNYGYTF. The CDR3 bases are TGTGCCAGCCGATATGATCCTAACTATGGCTACACCTTC. The V and J genes are TRBV19 and TRBJ1-2; no definite D call. This CDR3 is built from 13 residues. Trimming removed 9 bases at V and 0 bases at J, with 11 bases between. Germline V gene sequence: CDR1 LNHDA, CDR2 SQIVND (reference sequence).

This clonotype was seen ten or more times. The chain couples TRBV24-1 to TRBJ2-2, with D unclear. The length of the CDR3 is 13 residues. CDR1 KGHDR and CDR2 SFDVKD come from the germline V gene. Trimming pared 5 bases from V and 3 bases from J, leaving 6 bases between. In DNA form, the CDR3 reads TGTGCCACCAGTGGCATCTACACCGGGGAGCTGTTTTTT. Protein sequence: CATSGIYTGELFF.

This clonotype has just a few counts. This sequence joins TRBV6-1 and TRBJ1-1, with 9 nucleotides matching TRBD1. The CDR3 is 14 amino acids. V gave up 6 bases and J gave up 3 bases; unmatched junction bases: 5. Germline loops: CDR1 MNHNS, CDR2 SASEGT. This CDR3 is CASSRTGAYTEAFF. The CDR3 DNA follows: TGTGCCAGCAGCAGGACAGGGGCTTACACTGAAGCTTTCTTT.

The chain employs TRBV30 and TRBJ2-7; TRBD1 or TRBD2 may be the D gene (5 bases each). V gave up 5 bases and J gave up 7 bases, with 21 bases separating them. The germline gives CDR1 GTSNPN, CDR2 SVGIG (reference sequence). This CDR3 contains 14 residues. The CDR3 DNA is TGTGCCTGGGCCGGGGCCGCGGTTTACGGTGAGCAGTACTTC. This translates into CAWAGAAVYGEQYF.

DNA of the CDR3: TGCGCCAGCAGCCTACAGGGTAGGAGCACAGATACGCAGTATTTT. Its translation is CASSLQGRSTDTQYF. The chain is built from TRBV5-1 and TRBJ2-3; D may be TRBD1 (6 bases). V was cut by 4 bases and J by 0 bases, with 12 bases left in between. The CDR3 runs to 15 residues. Germline CDR1 reads SGHRS; CDR2 reads YFSETQ.

The rearrangement joins TRBV7-2 to TRBJ2-5; 7 nucleotides agree with TRBD2. Per the germline V gene, CDR1 is SGHTA and CDR2 is FQGNSA. The CDR3 covers 16 residues. With V trimmed by 5 bases and J by 1 base, 10 bases remained unmatched. CDR3 amino acids: CASSLSSSGGQETQYF. The CDR3 coding sequence is TGTGCCAGCAGCCTATCCTCTAGCGGAGGCCAAGAGACCCAGTACTTC.

This clonotype appeared a few times. The J gene is TRBJ2-1, the V gene TRBV27; D gene ambiguous. V lost 3 bases and J 9 bases, leaving 12 bases between the germline ends. This CDR3 spans 13 amino acids. Germline assignment: CDR1 MNHEY and CDR2 SMNVEV (reference sequence). The CDR3 DNA follows: TGTGCCAGCAGTTTTGCCCCGTTTGGTGAGCAGTTCTTC. Protein: CASSFAPFGEQFF.

This chain joins TRBV5-5 and TRBJ1-4, with unresolved D. Germline CDR1 is SGHKS and CDR2 is YYEKEE (reference sequence). Trimming pared 0 bases from V and 0 bases from J, leaving 6 bases between. The CDR3 has 15 residues. The CDR3 bases are TGTGCCAGCAGCTTGGCAGAGACAACTAATGAAAAACTGTTTTTT. Encoded protein: CASSLAETTNEKLFF.

V is TRBV12-3 or TRBV12-4 and J is TRBJ1-2, with a weak D call TRBD1 (5 bases). The CDR3 extends over 12 amino acids. The V end lost 7 bases, the J end lost 8 bases, and 14 bases lay between the germline ends. CDR3 nucleotide sequence: TGTGCCAGCACTGGGGAGGGGAACGGCTACACCTTC. Translation gives CASTGEGNGYTF.

This clonotype was counted between two and nine times. The chain employs TRBV6-6 and TRBJ1-1; 7 bases agree with TRBD1. This CDR3 comprises 15 residues. Looked up from germline, CDR1 is MNHNY and CDR2 is SVGAGI (reference sequence). Losses at the gene ends were 5 bases for V and 5 bases for J; bases not matched to a gene: 11. The CDR3: CASSPPTGPGTEAFF. The CDR3 DNA is TGTGCCAGCAGTCCGCCGACAGGGCCAGGTACTGAAGCTTTCTTT.

This clonotype was observed at least ten times. This chain joins TRBV28 and TRBJ1-6; 7 nucleotides align to TRBD1. Germline V gene sequence: CDR1 MDHEN, CDR2 SYDVKM. The CDR3 runs 15 residues. With 5 bases clipped from V and 7 bases from J, the junction kept 8 bases outside the gene matches. The CDR3 DNA follows: TGTGCCAGCAGTAAACTCGGGACAGCAAATTCACCCCTCCACTTT. It codes for CASSKLGTANSPLHF.

V is TRBV28 and J is TRBJ2-7, with D tentatively TRBD1 or TRBD2 (5 bases each). Germline V gene lookup returns CDR1 MDHEN and CDR2 SYDVKM. CDR3 length equals 15 residues. V gave up 6 bases and J gave up 2 bases, with 17 bases separating them. CDR3 amino acids: CASSRYRDGTYEQYF. The CDR3 bases are TGTGCCAGCAGCCGATATCGGGACGGCACCTACGAGCAGTACTTC. The complete variable domain, with remaining parts taken from reference TRBV28 and TRBJ2-7, reads DVKVTQSSRYLVKRTGEKVFLECVQDMDHENMFWYRQDPGLGLRLIYFSYDVKMKEKGDIPEGYSVSREKKERFSLILESASTNQTSMYLCASSRYRDGTYEQYFGPGTRLTVT.

This clonotype showed up many times. This sequence joins TRBV20-1 and TRBJ1-1; the D is unclear. V lost 3 bases, J lost 1 base, and 6 bases lay in between. The CDR3 is 12 amino acids. Germline V gene data show CDR1 as DFQATT and CDR2 as SNEGSKA (reference sequence). CDR3: CSARSGNTEAFF. In nucleotides, the CDR3 is TGCAGTGCTAGGTCCGGGAACACTGAAGCTTTCTTT.

This clonotype was seen more than once but under ten times. This chain joins TRBV24-1 and TRBJ2-2; D may be TRBD2 (6 bases). This CDR3 spans 15 amino acids. Germline values: CDR1 KGHDR, CDR2 SFDVKD. Deletions cut 1 base from V and 3 bases from J, with 8 bases between. The CDR3 here is CATSDLQRDTGELFF. CDR3 in DNA: TGTGCCACCAGTGATTTACAGCGGGACACCGGGGAGCTGTTTTTT.

This clonotype was counted a few times. The chain links TRBV20-1 to TRBJ1-5; TRBD1 might be the D (6 bases). V was shortened by 6 bases and J by 0 bases, with 15 bases between the two germline ends. CDR1 and CDR2 (germline): DFQATT, SNEGSKA (reference sequence). This CDR3 region has 15 residues. This CDR3 is CSAVRDTHSNQPQHF. The CDR3, as DNA: TGCAGTGCCGTTCGGGACACCCATAGCAATCAGCCCCAGCATTTT.

In this sample, this clonotype turned up a few times. The chain has TRBV5-6 and TRBJ2-3; the D gene is possibly TRBD2 (5 bases). V lost 2 bases and J lost 6, with 19 bases in between. Per germline, CDR1 SGHDT and CDR2 YYEEEE. This CDR3 region has 16 residues. CDR3 amino acids: CASSFLGRLRLDTQYF. CDR3 DNA: TGTGCCAGCAGCTTTCTAGGGAGATTGAGGCTGGATACGCAGTATTTT.

This clonotype has just a few counts. The genes are TRBV29-1 and TRBJ2-2; 11 bases are shared with TRBD2. This CDR3 is 14 amino acids long. The V segment lost 6 bases and the J segment 1 base; nucleotides outside the gene matches: 1. Looked up from germline, CDR1 is SQVTM and CDR2 is ANQGSEA. The CDR3 sequence is CSVGLAVNTGELFF. The CDR3 DNA is TGCAGCGTGGGACTAGCGGTGAACACCGGGGAGCTGTTTTTT.